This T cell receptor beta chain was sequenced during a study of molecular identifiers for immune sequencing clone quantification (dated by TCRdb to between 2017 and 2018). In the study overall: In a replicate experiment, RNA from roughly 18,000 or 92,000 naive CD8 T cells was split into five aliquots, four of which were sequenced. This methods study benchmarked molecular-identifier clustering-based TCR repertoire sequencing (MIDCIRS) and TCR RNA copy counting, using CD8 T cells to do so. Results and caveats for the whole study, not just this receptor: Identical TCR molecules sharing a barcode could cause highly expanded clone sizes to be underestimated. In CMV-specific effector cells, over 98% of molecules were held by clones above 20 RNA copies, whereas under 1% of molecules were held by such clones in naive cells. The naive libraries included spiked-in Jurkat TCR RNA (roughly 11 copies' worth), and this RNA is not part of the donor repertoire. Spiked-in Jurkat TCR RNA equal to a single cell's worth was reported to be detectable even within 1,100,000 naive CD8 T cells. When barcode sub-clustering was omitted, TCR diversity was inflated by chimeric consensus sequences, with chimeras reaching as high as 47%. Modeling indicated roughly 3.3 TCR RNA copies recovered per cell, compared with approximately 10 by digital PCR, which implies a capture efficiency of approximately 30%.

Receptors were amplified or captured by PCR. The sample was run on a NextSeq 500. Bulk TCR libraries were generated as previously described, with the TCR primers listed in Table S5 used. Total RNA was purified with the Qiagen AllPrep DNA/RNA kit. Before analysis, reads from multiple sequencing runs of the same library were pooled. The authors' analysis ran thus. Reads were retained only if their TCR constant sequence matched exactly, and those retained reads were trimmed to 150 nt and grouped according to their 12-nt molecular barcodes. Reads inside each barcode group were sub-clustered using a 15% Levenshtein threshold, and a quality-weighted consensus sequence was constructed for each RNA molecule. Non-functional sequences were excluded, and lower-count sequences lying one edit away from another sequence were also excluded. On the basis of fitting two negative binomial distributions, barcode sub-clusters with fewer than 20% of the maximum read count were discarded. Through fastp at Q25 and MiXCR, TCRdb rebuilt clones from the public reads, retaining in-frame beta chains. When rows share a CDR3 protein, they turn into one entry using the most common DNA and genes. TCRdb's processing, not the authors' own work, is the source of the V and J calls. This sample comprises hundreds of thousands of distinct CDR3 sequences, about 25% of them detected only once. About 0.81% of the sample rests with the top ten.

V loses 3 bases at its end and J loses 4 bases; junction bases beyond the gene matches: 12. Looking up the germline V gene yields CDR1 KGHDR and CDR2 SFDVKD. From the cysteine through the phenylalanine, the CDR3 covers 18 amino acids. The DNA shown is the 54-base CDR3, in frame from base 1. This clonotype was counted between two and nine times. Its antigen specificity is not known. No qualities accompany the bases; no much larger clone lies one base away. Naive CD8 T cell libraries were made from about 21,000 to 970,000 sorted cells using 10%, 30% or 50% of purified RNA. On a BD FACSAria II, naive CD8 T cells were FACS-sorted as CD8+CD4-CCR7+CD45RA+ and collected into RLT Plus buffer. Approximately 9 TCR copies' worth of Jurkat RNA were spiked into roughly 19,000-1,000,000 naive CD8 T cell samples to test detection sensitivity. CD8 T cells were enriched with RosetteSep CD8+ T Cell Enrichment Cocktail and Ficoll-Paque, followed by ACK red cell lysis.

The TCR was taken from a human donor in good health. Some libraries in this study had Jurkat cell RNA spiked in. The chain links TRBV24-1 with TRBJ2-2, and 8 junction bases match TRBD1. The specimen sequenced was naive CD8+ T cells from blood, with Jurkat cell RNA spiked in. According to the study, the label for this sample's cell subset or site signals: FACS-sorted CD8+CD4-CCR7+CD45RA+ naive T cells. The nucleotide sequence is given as TGTGCCACCAGTGATCCACCCGGACAGGGTGTGGGCACCGGGGAGCTGTTTTTT. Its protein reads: CATSDPPGQGVGTGELFF.